This TCR beta chain was recorded in a study of blood T cell repertoires in COVID-19. Assignment of participants to cohorts was predicated upon participant-reported clinical history. The study counted Cohort 3 donors as recovered given two negative PCRs, clearance, or symptom resolution. Clones were sequenced by immunoSEQ multiplex PCR, and TCRdb holds only the in-frame ones, with some missing. Here the sample spans roughly 450,000 clones, less than 95% being singletons. V dropped 6 bases and J dropped 1 base, with 7 bases sitting between them. Germline CDR1 MNHEY, CDR2 SMNVEV (reference sequence). This CDR3 contains 13 residues.

What was sequenced was PBMCs or T cells enriched from blood (not recorded which). This TCR derives from a man between 18 and 29 years old who had recovered from COVID-19. The J gene is TRBJ1-5, the V gene TRBV27, with TRBD1 as a possible D gene (5 bases). CDR3: CASRRDSNQPQHF. CDR3 in DNA: TGTGCCAGCAGGCGGGACAGCAATCAGCCCCAGCATTTT.